The next 32 T cell receptor beta chains were all read from a single sample in a study of blood T cells in healthy people across ages (dated by TCRdb to about 2015). Receptor libraries were prepared by 5' RACE. The instrument was an Illumina HiSeq 2500. The second PCR ran for about 6 to 11 cycles and used a J-beta primer mix along with a sample-barcoded 5' primer. TCRdb reran the public reads through fastp at Q25 and MiXCR, keeping productive beta chains. Identical CDR3 protein sequences are pooled into one entry, listed with their most common genes and DNA. The sample table holds more than 600,000 distinct CDR3 sequences, of which roughly 25% were seen once. The ten largest clones add up to roughly 9% of the sample. These sequences were also reported in another study, on T cells of mothers and their children.

Sequenced input: blood. The source of these receptors is a boy between 5 and 17 years old in good health.

The rearrangement joins TRBV9 to TRBJ1-2, with TRBD1 as a possible D gene (5 bases). Trimming stripped 0 bases from V and 0 bases from J, with 15 bases between. The CDR3 extends over 17 amino acids. CDR1 is SGDLS and CDR2 is YYNGEE in the germline V gene. The CDR3 DNA reads TGTGCCAGCAGCGTAGCGTTGGGGGATCAGGCTAACTATGGCTACACCTTC. Translation: CASSVALGDQANYGYTF.

The rearrangement joins TRBV20-1 to TRBJ2-7; TRBD2 aligns across 8 bases. This CDR3 has 15 amino acids. V was clipped by 3 bases and J by 3 bases; unmatched bases: 10. Per the germline V gene, CDR1 is DFQATT and CDR2 is SNEGSKA (reference sequence). Here the CDR3 reads CSASVSPTSVYEQYF. CDR3 DNA: TGCAGTGCTAGTGTGAGTCCGACTAGCGTCTACGAGCAGTACTTC.

This clonotype was seen a handful of times. The chain has TRBV3-1 and TRBJ2-1; the match to TRBD2 covers 8 bases. The CDR3 is 15 residues long. V lost 1 base and J lost 13; bases outside the gene matches: 12. CDR1 and CDR2 from the germline V gene are LGHDT and YNNKEL (reference sequence). CDR3 in amino acids: CASSQGVSQSGSQFF. CDR3 nucleotide sequence: TGTGCCAGCAGCCAAGGAGTTAGCCAAAGCGGGAGTCAGTTCTTC.

The chain is built from TRBV7-2 and TRBJ2-3, with a tentative D call TRBD2 (6 bases). The CDR3 covers 16 residues. Germline CDR1 SGHTA, CDR2 FQGNSA. V was clipped by 4 bases and J by 5 bases, with 19 bases between them. DNA of the CDR3: TGTGCCAGCAGCTGGGAGACGGGAGCGCGCGGAGATACGCAGTATTTT. It codes for CASSWETGARGDTQYF.

This clonotype was counted only a few times. The rearrangement uses TRBV4-1 and TRBJ1-4; D unclear. The length of the CDR3 is 13 residues. V was clipped by 0 bases and J by 15 bases, with 14 bases between them. Germline lookup yields CDR1 MGHRA and CDR2 YSYEKL. The CDR3 DNA follows: TGCGCCAGCAGCCAAGAATGGAGAAGGGAGGTGTTTTTT. Amino acids: CASSQEWRREVFF.

V and J are TRBV11-1 and TRBJ2-3, with 13 nucleotides matching TRBD2. Germline V gene lookup returns CDR1 SGHAT and CDR2 FQDESV (reference sequence). V lost 0 bases and J lost 4; bases outside the gene matches: 4. The CDR3 is 17 residues long. CDR3 sequence reads: CASSLAGLAGNADTQYF. Written as DNA, the CDR3 is TGTGCCAGCAGCTTAGCGGGACTAGCGGGAAATGCAGATACGCAGTATTTT.

This clonotype showed up just a few times. V and J are TRBV24-1 and TRBJ2-3; TRBD1 might be the D (6 bases). CDR1 is KGHDR and CDR2 is SFDVKD in the germline V gene. Deletions cut 9 bases from V and 8 bases from J, with 20 bases between. The CDR3 sequence is 14 residues long. CDR3 sequence (DNA): TGTGCCACCGCCGGGACACACAGGACGGGTACGCAGTATTTT. It codes for CATAGTHRTGTQYF.

This clonotype came up many times. The rearrangement uses TRBV12-3 or TRBV12-4 and TRBJ1-5; D uncertain. V lost 6 bases and J lost 0, with 6 bases in between. The CDR3 is made up of 13 amino acids. CDR3 residues: CASSLNSNQPQHF. The DNA for the CDR3 is TGTGCCAGCAGCTTAAATAGCAATCAGCCCCAGCATTTT.

This clonotype was recorded many times. The chain recombines TRBV6-2 or TRBV6-3 with TRBJ2-1, with 8 positions matching TRBD2. This CDR3 is 14 amino acids long. From germline, CDR1 is MNHEY and CDR2 SVGEGT. After removal of 6 bases from V and 0 bases from J, the junction contained 1 base not matched to a gene. CDR3 nucleotides: TGTGCCAGCAGAGCGGGAGTCTCCTACAATGAGCAGTTCTTC. The encoded protein is CASRAGVSYNEQFF.

V is TRBV5-5 and J is TRBJ2-3, with TRBD1 matching 7 bases. The V gene end was trimmed by 4 bases and the J gene end by 0 bases; junction bases not matched to a gene: 8. The CDR3 runs to 16 residues. CDR1 is SGHKS and CDR2 is YYEKEE in the germline V gene (reference sequence). As DNA, the CDR3 is TGTGCCAGCAGCCCCTGGGACAGCCAAAGCACAGATACGCAGTATTTT. Its translation: CASSPWDSQSTDTQYF.

The gene calls are TRBV7-9 and TRBJ2-7; D is perhaps TRBD1 or TRBD2 (6 bases each). Deletions cut 5 bases from V and 6 bases from J, with 20 bases between. Per the germline V gene, CDR1 is SEHNR and CDR2 is FQNEAQ (reference sequence). This CDR3 is built from 15 residues. CDR3 region: CASSPPEGQPFEQYF. The CDR3 DNA reads as TGTGCCAGCAGCCCCCCGGAGGGACAACCCTTCGAGCAGTACTTC.

This chain joins TRBV7-9 and TRBJ2-1, with no clear D. The CDR3 has 17 amino acids. V gave up 1 base and J gave up 5 bases, with 18 bases separating them. The germline CDR1 and CDR2 sequences are SEHNR and FQNEAQ (reference sequence). This CDR3 is CASSLEPDQKVHNEQFF. The CDR3 region has the DNA TGTGCCAGCAGCTTAGAACCGGACCAAAAGGTCCACAATGAGCAGTTCTTC.

The chain is built from TRBV2 and TRBJ2-1; 9 nucleotides agree with TRBD1. Unmatched junction bases numbered 18, after V lost 6 bases and J lost 9 bases. Germline CDR1 reads SNHLY; CDR2 reads FYNNEI. This CDR3 is 17 amino acids long. The CDR3 reads CASSTSSGTGWVIEQFF. Written as DNA, the CDR3 is TGTGCCAGCAGCACCTCGTCCGGGACAGGGTGGGTCATTGAGCAGTTCTTC.

This clonotype was seen more than once but under ten times. This chain uses TRBV6-1 with TRBJ2-3; D is uncertain. The CDR3 spans 15 residues. V dropped 4 bases and J dropped 4 bases, with 15 bases sitting between them. The V gene's germline CDR1 is MNHNS and CDR2 SASEGT. CDR3 DNA sequence: TGTGCCAGCAGTGTACCGGGCCTTGGTCCAGATACGCAGTATTTT. This translates into CASSVPGLGPDTQYF.

This rearrangement joins TRBV4-1 to TRBJ2-3; 8 bases line up with TRBD2. V lost 5 bases, J lost 2 bases, and 9 bases stayed unmatched. CDR1 is MGHRA, CDR2 YSYEKL, per germline. The CDR3 extends over 16 amino acids. CDR3 loop: CASSSSGRGITDTQYF. The CDR3 DNA reads TGCGCCAGCAGCTCAAGCGGGAGAGGGATCACAGATACGCAGTATTTT.

CDR3 region: CSVAGTSGRNEQFF. In DNA form, the CDR3 reads TGCAGCGTTGCCGGGACTAGCGGGAGGAATGAGCAGTTCTTC. The chain carries TRBV29-1 and TRBJ2-1, with TRBD2 matching over 15 bases. This CDR3 is 14 amino acids long. Trimming cost V 4 bases and J 7 bases; bases outside gene matches: 2. The germline V gene encodes CDR1 SQVTM and CDR2 ANQGSEA.

The chain joins TRBV2 to TRBJ2-1, with 8 bases fitting TRBD2. Germline lookup yields CDR1 SNHLY and CDR2 FYNNEI. This CDR3 has 13 amino acids. V was pared by 8 bases and J by 1 base, with 1 base of the junction left unmatched. CDR3 nucleotide sequence: TGTGCCAGCCGACTAGCGTCCTACAATGAGCAGTTCTTC. Encoded protein: CASRLASYNEQFF.

The gene calls are TRBV24-1 and TRBJ1-5; D is uncertain. Germline CDR1 and CDR2: KGHDR and SFDVKD. This CDR3 region has 14 residues. V was shortened by 5 bases and J by 0 bases, with 7 bases between the two germline ends. CDR3 sequence reads: CATSGKTSNQPQHF. As DNA, the CDR3 is TGTGCCACCAGTGGGAAGACTAGCAATCAGCCCCAGCATTTT.

Here the CDR3 DNA reads TGTGCCAGCAGTTACAGATCTCATCCCTACGAGCAGTACTTC. It encodes CASSYRSHPYEQYF. The V and J genes are TRBV6-5 and TRBJ2-7; D is unclear. Germline CDR1 MNHEY, CDR2 SVGAGI. V dropped 2 bases and J dropped 2 bases, with 10 bases sitting between them. The CDR3 contains 14 residues.

This clonotype was counted between two and nine times. The chain recombines TRBV5-6 with TRBJ2-3; 9 bases fit TRBD1. Germline-derived CDR1 and CDR2 are SGHDT and YYEEEE. The junction had 8 bases not matched to a gene; V was cut back by 4 bases and J by 5 bases. The CDR3 is made up of 15 amino acids. The CDR3 region has the DNA TGTGCCAGCAGCCAAGGGACAGGGCTAGAAGATACGCAGTATTTT. Translating gives CASSQGTGLEDTQYF.

The V and J genes are TRBV7-2 and TRBJ2-1, with 9 bases fitting TRBD2. The germline V gene encodes CDR1 SGHTA and CDR2 FQGNSA. The CDR3 length is 15 residues. V gave up 5 bases and J gave up 2 bases; unmatched junction bases: 4. CDR3 DNA: TGTGCCAGCAGCATAACTAGCGGGCCCTACAATGAGCAGTTCTTC. Its translation is CASSITSGPYNEQFF. The whole variable domain, remainder taken from reference TRBV7-2 and TRBJ2-1, is GAGVSQSPSNKVTEKGKDVELRCDPISGHTALYWYRQSLGQGLEFLIYFQGNSAPDKSGLPSDRFSAERTGGSVSTLTIQRTQQEDSAVYLCASSITSGPYNEQFFGPGTRLTVL.

In this sample, this clonotype turned up a few times. The gene calls are TRBV6-5 and TRBJ1-5; tentatively, D is TRBD1 (6 bases). V shed 5 bases and J shed 3 bases, with 11 bases lying between them. This CDR3 spans 14 amino acids. Germline V gene sequence: CDR1 MNHEY, CDR2 SVGAGI. The CDR3 nucleotides read TGTGCCAGCAGTCTGGACAGTCACAATCAGCCCCAGCATTTT. This encodes CASSLDSHNQPQHF.

CDR3 protein: CASSYSIGTGFTDTQYF. CDR3 nucleotides: TGTGCCAGCAGTTACTCGATAGGCACAGGGTTCACAGATACGCAGTATTTT. The chain has TRBV6-5 and TRBJ2-3; maybe TRBD1 (6 bases). From germline, CDR1 is MNHEY and CDR2 SVGAGI. The ends were cut back, 0 bases at V and 2 bases at J, with 15 bases in the middle. The CDR3 runs 17 residues.

This clonotype has only a few counts. V and J are TRBV6-5 and TRBJ2-7; possibly TRBD1 for D (6 bases). Trimming took off 5 bases at V and 0 bases at J, with 11 bases between the two ends. The germline CDR1 and CDR2 sequences are MNHEY and SVGAGI. The CDR3 spans 14 residues. The CDR3 DNA reads TGTGCCAGCAGTCCGCTGACAGGCTCCTACGAGCAGTACTTC. This gives the protein CASSPLTGSYEQYF.

In this sample, this clonotype turned up a few times. The genes are TRBV14 and TRBJ1-4; maybe TRBD1 (5 bases). The CDR3 totals 14 residues. V dropped 2 bases and J dropped 10 bases, with 14 bases sitting between them. Per the germline V gene, CDR1 is SGHDN and CDR2 is FVKESK. CDR3 residues: CASSQTPGSGKLFF. CDR3 DNA sequence: TGTGCCAGCAGCCAAACACCAGGGAGTGGAAAACTGTTTTTT.

This clonotype was detected a few times. The J gene is TRBJ2-5, the V gene TRBV27, with unresolved D. CDR1 MNHEY and CDR2 SMNVEV come from the germline V gene (reference sequence). Trimming took off 2 bases at V and 5 bases at J, with 9 bases between the two ends. The CDR3 totals 13 residues. The DNA for the CDR3 is TGTGCCAGCAGTTTAACCTGGTACGAGACCCAGTACTTC. Protein: CASSLTWYETQYF.

This chain joins TRBV29-1 and TRBJ2-3, with D possibly matching TRBD1 (6 bases). The germline V and J ends were trimmed by 7 bases and 2 bases, with 10 bases remaining between them. The CDR3 spans 12 residues. CDR1 is SQVTM, CDR2 ANQGSEA, per germline. CDR3 sequence (DNA): TGCAGCGCCGGACAGTACACAGATACGCAGTATTTT. This gives the protein CSAGQYTDTQYF.

The V call is TRBV28, the J call TRBJ2-5; 12 bases match TRBD2. V shed 5 bases and J 7 bases; nucleotides not matched to a gene: 8. CDR3 size: 15 residues. Germline CDR1 reads MDHEN; CDR2 reads SYDVKM. The DNA of the CDR3 is TGTGCCAGCAGTCCCGGACTAGCGGGATTGCGGACCCAGTACTTC. Translation gives CASSPGLAGLRTQYF.

This clonotype turned up a few times. The CDR3 DNA sequence: TGTGCCAGCAATCAGGCGTACACCGGGGAGCTGTTTTTT. Translation gives CASNQAYTGELFF. This sequence joins TRBV13 and TRBJ2-2; D uncertain. Trimming pared 7 bases from V and 3 bases from J, leaving 9 bases between. The CDR3 consists of 13 residues. From germline, CDR1 is PRHDT and CDR2 FYEKMQ (reference sequence).

Only a few counts were recorded for this clonotype. V usage is TRBV6-2 or TRBV6-3 and J usage is TRBJ2-5; the D gene is possibly TRBD1 (6 bases). V lost 7 bases, J lost 6 bases, and 27 bases lay in between. CDR3 length: 17 residues. In germline, CDR1 is MNHEY, CDR2 SVGEGT. The CDR3 is CASNNFDTRGQGKTQYF. In DNA form, the CDR3 reads TGTGCCAGCAACAACTTCGATACCAGGGGCCAGGGGAAGACCCAGTACTTC.

The CDR3 DNA sequence: TGCGCCAGCAGCCCTGGGACAGGGGGAACTGAGCTGGGCTACACCTTC. This gives the protein CASSPGTGGTELGYTF. The chain employs TRBV5-1 and TRBJ1-2, with TRBD1 matching over 11 bases. Trimming at V came to 4 bases and at J to 8 bases, leaving 13 bases not matched to a gene. This CDR3 region has 16 residues. Per the germline V gene, CDR1 is SGHRS and CDR2 is YFSETQ. Complete variable domain (other parts from reference TRBV5-1 and TRBJ1-2): KAGVTQTPRYLIKTRGQQVTLSCSPISGHRSVSWYQQTPGQGLQFLFEYFSETQRNKGNFPGRFSGRQFSNSRSEMNVSTLELGDSALYLCASSPGTGGTELGYTFGSGTRLTVV.

This clonotype was observed a handful of times. The V gene is TRBV4-3, the J gene TRBJ2-3, with 8 bases lining up with TRBD2. The CDR3 totals 15 residues. Germline V gene sequence: CDR1 LGHNA, CDR2 YSLEER. J gave up 10 bases and V 6 bases, and 15 bases lay outside the gene matches. CDR3 sequence: CASSPSGGLPLAQYF. The DNA for the CDR3 is TGCGCCAGCAGTCCAAGCGGGGGACTCCCCCTGGCGCAGTATTTT.